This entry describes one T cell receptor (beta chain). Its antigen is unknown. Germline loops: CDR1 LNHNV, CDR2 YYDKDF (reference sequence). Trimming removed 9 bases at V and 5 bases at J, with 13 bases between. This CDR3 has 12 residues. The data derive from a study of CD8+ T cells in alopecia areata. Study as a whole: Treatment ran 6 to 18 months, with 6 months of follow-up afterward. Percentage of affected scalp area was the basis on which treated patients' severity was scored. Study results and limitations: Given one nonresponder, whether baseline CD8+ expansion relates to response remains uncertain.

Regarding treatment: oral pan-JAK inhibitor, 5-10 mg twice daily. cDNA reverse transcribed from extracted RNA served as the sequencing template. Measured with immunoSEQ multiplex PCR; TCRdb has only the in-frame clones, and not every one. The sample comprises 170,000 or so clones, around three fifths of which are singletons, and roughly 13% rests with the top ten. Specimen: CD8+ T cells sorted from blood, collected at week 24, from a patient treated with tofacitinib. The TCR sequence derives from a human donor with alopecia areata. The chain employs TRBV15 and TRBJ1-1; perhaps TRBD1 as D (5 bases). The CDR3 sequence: CATGTSRTEAFF. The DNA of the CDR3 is TGTGCCACGGGGACGTCTCGGACTGAAGCTTTCTTT.